These 20 T cell receptor beta chains originate from one sample sequenced in a study of CD8+ T cells in alopecia areata. Investigators isolated RNA and reverse transcribed it into cDNA to act as the sequencing template. TCRdb's copy holds only in-frame clones and misses some; the assay was immunoSEQ multiplex PCR. There are tens of thousands of clones in the sample; approximately 30% occur only once, and about 15% lies in the top ten. Treatment: oral pan-JAK inhibitor, 5-10 mg twice daily. Here the sequenced sample was CD8+ T cells sorted from blood, taken at week 4, from a patient treated with tofacitinib. Receptor source: a human donor with alopecia areata.

The chain uses TRBV5-1 and TRBJ2-5; 9 nucleotides line up with TRBD2. This CDR3 comprises 15 residues. The germline V gene encodes CDR1 SGHRS and CDR2 YFSETQ. J gave up 2 bases and V 3 bases, and 5 bases lay outside the gene matches. Here the CDR3 DNA reads TGCGCCAGCAGCTCCGGAGCGGGGGGACAAGAGACCCAGTACTTC. This encodes CASSSGAGGQETQYF.

The genes are TRBV14 and TRBJ2-3; D is uncertain. The V gene lost 4 bases and the J gene lost 11 bases, with 10 bases spanning the gap. CDR3 length: 11 residues. Germline lookup yields CDR1 SGHDN and CDR2 FVKESK. CDR3 sequence reads: CASSPRWVQYF. In DNA form, the CDR3 reads TGTGCCAGCAGCCCCCGGTGGGTGCAGTATTTT.

This chain connects TRBV13 to TRBJ2-4, with 9 nucleotides matching TRBD2. Losses at the gene ends were 8 bases for V and 0 bases for J; bases not matched to a gene: 8. Germline-derived CDR1 and CDR2 are PRHDT and FYEKMQ (reference sequence). This CDR3 has 16 amino acids. The CDR3 region has the DNA TGTGCCAGCGAAGATAGCGGGAGCCCAGCCAAAAACATTCAGTACTTC. Its protein is CASEDSGSPAKNIQYF.

This clone has more than one count but fewer than ten. V is TRBV11-1 and J is TRBJ2-5, with TRBD1 matching 8 bases. The germline CDR1 and CDR2 sequences are SGHAT and FQDESV (reference sequence). This CDR3 has 16 residues. With 4 bases clipped from V and 5 bases from J, the junction kept 12 bases outside the gene matches. The CDR3: CASSSGQGFPRETQYF. The CDR3 nucleotides are TGTGCCAGCAGCTCCGGACAGGGCTTTCCCCGGGAGACCCAGTACTTC. The whole variable domain, filled in from reference TRBV11-1 and TRBJ2-5, reads EAEVAQSPRYKITEKSQAVAFWCDPISGHATLYWYRQILGQGPELLVQFQDESVVDDSQLPKDRFSAERLKGVDSTLKIQPAELGDSAMYLCASSSGQGFPRETQYFGPGTRLLVL.

The chain recombines TRBV29-1 with TRBJ2-7, with TRBD1 matching over 7 bases. The CDR3 loop spans 11 amino acids. With 7 bases clipped from V and 3 bases from J, the junction kept 3 bases outside the gene matches. Germline V gene data show CDR1 as SQVTM and CDR2 as ANQGSEA. For the CDR3, the DNA is TGCAGCGGCCGACAGGGCTACGAGCAGTACTTC. Its translation is CSGRQGYEQYF.

V usage is TRBV27 and J usage is TRBJ2-7; 7 bases line up with TRBD1. Germline loops: CDR1 MNHEY, CDR2 SMNVEV (reference sequence). The V segment lost 9 bases and the J segment 2 bases; nucleotides outside the gene matches: 13. This CDR3 is 15 amino acids long. The DNA of the CDR3 is TGTGCCAGACCTCCTAATAGGGACAGACCCTACGAGCAGTACTTC. Translated: CARPPNRDRPYEQYF.

This clone came up a few times. The CDR3 sequence: CSVYDLQSYEQYF. The CDR3 DNA reads as TGCAGCGTTTACGACTTACAGTCCTACGAGCAGTACTTC. The V and J genes are TRBV29-1 and TRBJ2-7; D gene unclear. The V and J ends lost 5 bases and 1 base respectively, with 12 bases between them. The CDR3 is made up of 13 amino acids. Germline V gene lookup returns CDR1 SQVTM and CDR2 ANQGSEA.

This clone was counted a few times. The rearrangement uses TRBV29-1 and TRBJ1-1, with D unresolved. The V and J ends lost 4 bases and 5 bases respectively, with 5 bases between them. The CDR3 totals 10 residues. Germline lookup yields CDR1 SQVTM and CDR2 ANQGSEA. The CDR3: CSVVRTEAFF. The CDR3 DNA reads as TGCAGCGTTGTAAGGACTGAAGCTTTCTTT.

This clone turned up a few times. This rearrangement joins TRBV29-1 to TRBJ2-7, with D maybe TRBD1 (5 bases). The germline V gene encodes CDR1 SQVTM and CDR2 ANQGSEA. The CDR3 is 12 residues long. V lost 6 bases and J lost 6, with 15 bases in between. The CDR3 reads CSVLYDRGEQYF. CDR3 DNA sequence: TGCAGCGTACTATACGATAGGGGCGAGCAGTACTTC.

V gene TRBV7-9 combines with J gene TRBJ1-4; TRBD1 is a possible D gene (5 bases). V was clipped by 6 bases and J by 8 bases, with 13 bases between them. CDR1 and CDR2 (germline): SEHNR, FQNEAQ (reference sequence). This CDR3 contains 13 residues. CDR3 protein: CASRREGNEKLFF. CDR3 in DNA: TGTGCCAGCAGGCGGGAGGGGAACGAAAAACTGTTTTTT.

The chain joins TRBV27 to TRBJ2-2; D is unresolved. Germline V gene sequence: CDR1 MNHEY, CDR2 SMNVEV (reference sequence). This CDR3 region has 14 residues. V was clipped by 6 bases and J by 4 bases, with 12 bases between them. CDR3 DNA sequence: TGTGCCAGCAGCCCCGGTGAGGCCACCGGGGAGCTGTTTTTT. It translates to CASSPGEATGELFF.

This clone turned up a few times. J is TRBJ2-1 and V is TRBV7-9; D is ambiguous. The CDR3 sequence is 14 residues long. Trimming took off 8 bases at V and 0 bases at J, with 11 bases between the two ends. Germline lookup yields CDR1 SEHNR and CDR2 FQNEAQ (reference sequence). The CDR3 sequence is CASGKTPSYNEQFF. Here the CDR3 DNA reads TGTGCCAGCGGAAAAACCCCCTCCTACAATGAGCAGTTCTTC.

V usage is TRBV4-1 and J usage is TRBJ2-7, with D maybe TRBD2 (5 bases). Per the germline V gene, CDR1 is MGHRA and CDR2 is YSYEKL. The V and J ends lost 0 bases and 6 bases respectively, with 18 bases between them. CDR3 length equals 16 residues. The CDR3 is CASSQEPNPRVGEQYF. CDR3 coding DNA: TGCGCCAGCAGCCAAGAACCCAACCCGAGGGTGGGCGAGCAGTACTTC.

The J gene is TRBJ1-1, the V gene TRBV28; 8 positions agree with TRBD1. Germline V gene sequence: CDR1 MDHEN, CDR2 SYDVKM. There are 13 residues in the CDR3. The V segment lost 5 bases and the J segment 7 bases; nucleotides outside the gene matches: 6. In nucleotides, the CDR3 is TGTGCCAGCAGTGACAGGGGACGGGTTGAAGCTTTCTTT. Its translation: CASSDRGRVEAFF. The full variable domain, its missing parts supplied by reference TRBV28 and TRBJ1-1, is DVKVTQSSRYLVKRTGEKVFLECVQDMDHENMFWYRQDPGLGLRLIYFSYDVKMKEKGDIPEGYSVSREKKERFSLILESASTNQTSMYLCASSDRGRVEAFFGQGTRLTVV.

This clone was seen a handful of times. This rearrangement joins TRBV19 to TRBJ2-7, with D tentatively TRBD1 or TRBD2 (5 bases each). The length of the CDR3 is 15 residues. Germline V gene lookup returns CDR1 LNHDA and CDR2 SQIVND (reference sequence). V was trimmed by 5 bases and J by 0 bases, leaving 14 bases between them. The CDR3 DNA reads as TGTGCCAGTAGTCATACCGGGACGTCCTCCTACGAGCAGTACTTC. Translating gives CASSHTGTSSYEQYF.

The chain's CDR3 is CSVEFDGIEQYF. CDR3 coding DNA: TGCAGCGTTGAGTTTGACGGGATCGAGCAGTACTTC. The chain has TRBV29-1 and TRBJ2-5; perhaps TRBD2 as D (5 bases). Gene TRBJ2-7 matches the end of the DNA better, so the J call may be wrong. This CDR3 spans 12 amino acids. The germline V gene encodes CDR1 SQVTM and CDR2 ANQGSEA.

The chain is built from TRBV25-1 and TRBJ2-7, with D hard to call. This CDR3 has 12 amino acids. Looked up from germline, CDR1 is MGHDK and CDR2 is SYGVNS. V was cut by 6 bases and J by 4 bases, with 10 bases left in between. CDR3 protein: CASSRRRYEQYF. CDR3 DNA sequence: TGTGCCAGCAGCCGGCGGCGGTACGAGCAGTACTTC.

This clone was counted a few times. An end of the junction differs from the germline gene, which may be a read error. The chain recombines TRBV29-1 with TRBJ2-1; the match to TRBD2 covers 10 bases. Germline CDR1 SQVTM, CDR2 ANQGSEA. The CDR3 is 17 amino acids. The CDR3 region has the DNA TGCAGCGTGGAAGGACTAGCGGCACCACACTCCTACAATGAGCAGTTCTTC. Its protein product is CSVEGLAAPHSYNEQFF.

V is TRBV7-3 and J is TRBJ2-1; 11 bases are shared with TRBD2. CDR3 length: 15 residues. CDR1 SGHTA and CDR2 FQGTGA come from the germline V gene. With 5 bases clipped from V and 7 bases from J, the junction kept 7 bases outside the gene matches. CDR3 protein: CASSPELAGDNEQFF. CDR3 in DNA: TGTGCCAGCAGCCCCGAACTAGCGGGAGATAATGAGCAGTTCTTC.

In this sample, this clone turned up a few times. The gene calls are TRBV5-6 and TRBJ2-7; possible D gene TRBD2, 6 bases. The CDR3 has 13 amino acids. Per germline, CDR1 SGHDT and CDR2 YYEEEE. V lost 2 bases, J lost 0 bases, and 6 bases lay in between. CDR3 protein: CASSFGSSYEQYF. Written as DNA, the CDR3 is TGTGCCAGCAGCTTCGGGAGCTCCTACGAGCAGTACTTC.